This T cell receptor beta chain appears in the sequencing data of a study of identical twins. Overall study findings and caveats: Memory repertoires lacked the insertion deficit that abundant cord blood beta clonotypes showed.

MiXCR, applied by TCRdb to the 5' RACE reads, yields one record per CDR3 protein. Of around 240,000 distinct CDR3 sequences in the sample, about 7% are singletons; the top ten hold roughly 3.7%. Of note for this clonotype: Its antigen is undetermined.

This sample also belongs to another study, concerning yellow fever vaccine responses in identical twins.

The sample was memory (CD45RO+) T cells sorted from blood. The sequence was obtained from a woman under 30 in good health.

The CDR3 nucleotides read TGCGCCAGCAGCCCGGACAGTGGGGAGACCCAGTACTTC. This codes for CASSPDSGETQYF. The chain has TRBV5-1 and TRBJ2-5; D is perhaps TRBD1 (6 bases). Germline CDR1 reads SGHRS; CDR2 reads YFSETQ. The CDR3 is 13 residues long. V shed 4 bases and J shed 5 bases, with 12 bases lying between them.